These 19 T cell receptor beta chains originate from one sample sequenced in a study of blood T cell repertoires in COVID-19. TCRdb's table, derived via immunoSEQ multiplex PCR, lists solely in-frame clones and lacks some. The top ten hold 10% to 15% of the sample, which has around 430,000 clones, approximately 90% seen once. The sample was peripheral blood. These receptors were taken from a woman aged 45 to 65 with COVID-19, enrolled during active disease.

The V gene is TRBV5-4, the J gene TRBJ1-1, with D maybe TRBD1 (5 bases). Germline-derived CDR1 and CDR2 are SGHNT and YYREEE (reference sequence). The CDR3 loop spans 15 amino acids. Deletions cut 0 bases from V and 4 bases from J, with 13 bases between. The CDR3 loop is CASSLGGTAVTEAFF. The CDR3 DNA reads as TGTGCCAGCAGCTTGGGTGGGACTGCAGTCACTGAAGCTTTCTTT.

The chain uses TRBV2 and TRBJ2-2; perhaps TRBD1 as D (5 bases). CDR1 is SNHLY and CDR2 is FYNNEI in the germline V gene. V lost 7 bases to trimming and J lost 4 bases, with 13 bases between them. The CDR3 is made up of 14 amino acids. The CDR3: CASTGRASTGELFF. CDR3 coding DNA: TGTGCCAGCACTGGCAGGGCCTCCACCGGGGAGCTGTTTTTT. Combining the CDR3 with reference TRBV2 and TRBJ2-2 gives the whole variable domain EPEVTQTPSHQVTQMGQEVILRCVPISNHLYFYWYRQILGQKVEFLVSFYNNEISEKSEIFDDQFSVERPDGSNFTLKIRSTKLEDSAMYFCASTGRASTGELFFGEGSRLTVL.

The CDR3 here is CASSDQGILGYTF. The CDR3 DNA reads TGTGCCAGCAGTGATCAGGGTATATTGGGCTACACCTTC. The chain employs TRBV6-1 and TRBJ1-2, with a tentative D call TRBD1 (5 bases). Trimming left V 3 bases short and J 8 bases short, with 13 bases between. CDR1 is MNHNS, CDR2 SASEGT, per germline. The CDR3 covers 13 residues.

The chain links TRBV13 to TRBJ2-3, with TRBD2 matching 7 bases. After removal of 4 bases from V and 0 bases from J, the junction contained 7 bases not matched to a gene. The CDR3 has 16 residues. CDR1 and CDR2 (germline): PRHDT, FYEKMQ (reference sequence). Here the CDR3 reads CASSSRTSSSTDTQYF. The CDR3 region has the DNA TGTGCCAGCAGCTCCCGGACTAGTTCTAGCACAGATACGCAGTATTTT. The full variable domain, its missing parts supplied by reference TRBV13 and TRBJ2-3, is AAGVIQSPRHLIKEKRETATLKCYPIPRHDTVYWYQQGPGQDPQFLISFYEKMQSDKGSIPDRFSAQQFSDYHSELNMSSLELGDSALYFCASSSRTSSSTDTQYFGPGTRLTVL.

The chain combines TRBV29-1 with TRBJ2-3; 10 bases are shared with TRBD2. The trim removed 3 bases at V and 3 bases at J, leaving 12 bases unmatched. CDR1 is SQVTM and CDR2 is ANQGSEA in the germline V gene. The CDR3 has 17 residues. CDR3 sequence reads: CSVDSQRGGLRTDTQYF. CDR3 coding DNA: TGCAGCGTTGACTCCCAGCGGGGGGGCCTGAGGACAGATACGCAGTATTTT.

This clone was observed a handful of times. The V call is TRBV5-1, the J call TRBJ1-5; D gene uncertain. This CDR3 is 15 amino acids long. V shed 0 bases and J shed 2 bases, with 9 bases lying between them. Germline V gene lookup returns CDR1 SGHRS and CDR2 YFSETQ. CDR3 DNA sequence: TGCGCCAGCAGCTTGGACGGGAGGGGCAATCAGCCCCAGCATTTT. This translates into CASSLDGRGNQPQHF.

V gene TRBV7-9 combines with J gene TRBJ2-1; D might be TRBD1 (5 bases). Germline CDR1 and CDR2: SEHNR and FQNEAQ (reference sequence). This CDR3 contains 14 residues. V was pared by 3 bases and J by 7 bases, with 13 bases between. The chain's CDR3 is CASSFADRKNEQFF. The CDR3 DNA follows: TGTGCCAGCAGCTTCGCCGACAGAAAGAATGAGCAGTTCTTC.

The V call is TRBV19, the J call TRBJ1-2; 7 bases fit TRBD1. The junction had 0 bases not matched to a gene; V was cut back by 1 base and J by 4 bases. The CDR3 is made up of 13 amino acids. Germline CDR1 reads LNHDA; CDR2 reads SQIVND (reference sequence). CDR3: CASSIGTGYGYTF. The CDR3 DNA sequence: TGTGCCAGTAGTATAGGGACAGGCTATGGCTACACCTTC.

The chain has TRBV5-1 and TRBJ1-2; 7 bases are a match to TRBD1. Germline trimming cut 4 bases from V and 4 bases from J; bases unmatched to any gene: 7. The CDR3 sequence is 14 residues long. Germline CDR1 reads SGHRS; CDR2 reads YFSETQ. This CDR3 is CASSPTGVIYGYTF. In nucleotides, the CDR3 is TGCGCCAGCAGCCCTACAGGGGTAATCTATGGCTACACCTTC. Together with reference TRBV5-1 and TRBJ1-2, the CDR3 gives the full variable domain: KAGVTQTPRYLIKTRGQQVTLSCSPISGHRSVSWYQQTPGQGLQFLFEYFSETQRNKGNFPGRFSGRQFSNSRSEMNVSTLELGDSALYLCASSPTGVIYGYTFGSGTRLTVV.

This clone was counted between two and nine times. V usage is TRBV5-1 and J usage is TRBJ2-7, with TRBD1 identical over 10 bases. V dropped 3 bases and J dropped 3; count of bases not matched to a gene: 0. The germline CDR1 and CDR2 sequences are SGHRS and YFSETQ. The CDR3 is 13 residues long. CDR3 protein: CASSWTGGYEQYF. The CDR3 nucleotides read TGCGCCAGCAGCTGGACAGGGGGCTACGAGCAGTACTTC.

This clone is a singleton in its sample. As DNA, the CDR3 is TGTGCCAGTAACCTTGTAGTCGGGCAGGGGTCGGCTAACTATGGCTACACCTTC. As protein: CASNLVVGQGSANYGYTF. The V gene is TRBV19, the J gene TRBJ1-2, with TRBD1 as a possible D gene (6 bases). The V gene's germline CDR1 is LNHDA and CDR2 SQIVND (reference sequence). The CDR3 contains 18 residues. With 7 bases removed from V and 0 bases from J, the gap between germline ends came to 24 bases.

The chain has TRBV5-1 and TRBJ2-3; the D gene is possibly TRBD2 (5 bases). Trimming shortened V by 6 bases and J by 4 bases, and 12 bases separated the two germline ends. Germline values: CDR1 SGHRS, CDR2 YFSETQ. The CDR3 loop spans 13 amino acids. The CDR3 nucleotides are TGCGCCAGCACCTCGGCGAGGGCAGATACGCAGTATTTT. Protein sequence: CASTSARADTQYF.

CDR3 DNA sequence: TGTGCCAGCAGCCCCCGACAGGGCTTGGTAGGAAACACCATATATTTT. Amino acid sequence: CASSPRQGLVGNTIYF. J is TRBJ1-3 and V is TRBV7-9; 7 bases are shared with TRBD1. Germline-derived CDR1 and CDR2 are SEHNR and FQNEAQ (reference sequence). The CDR3 is made up of 16 amino acids. V dropped 5 bases and J dropped 4; count of bases not matched to a gene: 11.

The chain combines TRBV12-3 or TRBV12-4 with TRBJ2-3, with D perhaps TRBD1 (5 bases). CDR3 length equals 12 residues. The ends were cut back, 6 bases at V and 5 bases at J, with 9 bases in the middle. The CDR3 protein is CASSIQGDTQYF. The CDR3 coding sequence is TGTGCCAGCAGCATTCAGGGAGATACGCAGTATTTT.

The rearrangement uses TRBV28 and TRBJ2-1; TRBD1 matches 10 bases. Germline CDR1 is MDHEN and CDR2 is SYDVKM. The CDR3 is 15 amino acids. Germline trimming cut 1 base from V and 10 bases from J; bases unmatched to any gene: 7. This chain's CDR3 is CASSLFETGGDEQFF. CDR3 in DNA: TGTGCCAGCAGTTTATTCGAGACAGGGGGCGACGAGCAGTTCTTC.

V usage is TRBV3-1 (or the pseudogene TRBV3-2) and J usage is TRBJ2-3, with D perhaps TRBD1 (5 bases). V lost 1 base and J 4 bases, leaving 9 bases between the germline ends. Germline CDR1 LGHDT, CDR2 YNNKEL (reference sequence). This CDR3 has 14 residues. CDR3 loop: CASSQVPGSDTQYF. The DNA for the CDR3 is TGTGCCAGCAGCCAAGTACCAGGGTCAGATACGCAGTATTTT.

This clone showed up just once. This sequence joins TRBV5-1 and TRBJ1-1, with 8 bases lining up with TRBD1. CDR1 SGHRS and CDR2 YFSETQ come from the germline V gene. Losses at the gene ends were 3 bases for V and 1 base for J; bases not matched to a gene: 5. The length of the CDR3 is 15 residues. CDR3 residues: CASSSRGLRNTEAFF. The CDR3 coding sequence is TGCGCCAGCAGCTCCAGGGGGCTGAGGAACACTGAAGCTTTCTTT.

This chain joins TRBV20-1 and TRBJ1-5; D is possibly TRBD1 (6 bases). CDR3 size: 13 residues. Trimming pared 3 bases from V and 7 bases from J, leaving 13 bases between. Per germline, CDR1 DFQATT and CDR2 SNEGSKA (reference sequence). The CDR3 region is CSASGAGEQPQHF. The CDR3, as DNA: TGCAGTGCTAGTGGGGCAGGGGAACAGCCCCAGCATTTT.

V gene TRBV6-5 combines with J gene TRBJ1-1; maybe TRBD1 (5 bases). CDR3 size: 14 residues. V lost 6 bases, J lost 7 bases, and 18 bases lay in between. Per the germline V gene, CDR1 is MNHEY and CDR2 is SVGAGI. The CDR3 loop is CASRHPGGVGEAFF. The CDR3 DNA is TGTGCCAGCAGACACCCCGGGGGGGTCGGTGAAGCTTTCTTT.